These T cell receptor beta chains were read from a single sample in a study of blood T cell repertoires in COVID-19. Sequenced by immunoSEQ multiplex PCR; TCRdb stores in-frame clones only, minus some. Here the sample spans roughly 280,000 clones, about 88% being singletons. Sequencing input: PBMCs or T cells enriched from blood (not recorded which). The origin of the receptors is a woman between 50 and 59 years old who had recovered from COVID-19. Each CDR3 is given with its conserved first and last residue. Each record gives: CDR3 DNA, CDR3 protein, V gene, J gene, D gene, clone size. A D gene is named only where the DNA matches it firmly. The size of a clone is reported for some rows only, either as once, few or many, or as a class for expanded clones.

TGCGCCAGCAGCCAAGAGAAACCGTTAGGGACTAGAACCTACGAGCAGTACTTC	CASSQEKPLGTRTYEQYF	TRBV4-3	TRBJ2-7	TRBD2	NA
TGTGCCAGCAGCCACCACCCCGGGACAGGATACACTGAAGCTTTCTTT	CASSHHPGTGYTEAFF	TRBV7-3	TRBJ1-1	TRBD1	NA
TGCGCCAGCAGCCAAGATCAAGCCATATATGGCTACACCTTC	CASSQDQAIYGYTF	TRBV4-1	TRBJ1-2	NA	NA
TGTGCCAGCAGCGTCGGGACAAACTCTGGAAACACCATATATTTT	CASSVGTNSGNTIYF	TRBV7-9	TRBJ1-3	NA	NA
TGTGCCAGCAGCTCCCAGGGAAGTCAGCCCCAGCATTTT	CASSSQGSQPQHF	TRBV7-8	TRBJ1-5	NA	NA
TGTGCCAGCAGCTTAGAGGGACAGGTTAATTTT	CASSLEGQVNF	TRBV7-9	TRBJ1-4	TRBD1	NA
TGTGCCAGCAGTTCCTTCATCTCCTACCCTGTCACAGATACGCAGTATTTT	CASSSFISYPVTDTQYF	TRBV27	TRBJ2-3	NA	NA
TGCGCCAGCAGCTCCGGGACAGGGGTTTTATTCGGGGATACGCAGTATTTT	CASSSGTGVLFGDTQYF	TRBV5-1	TRBJ2-3	TRBD1	NA
TGCGCCAGCAGCCCTGGCGCGGGAGGGGGCAATCAGCCCCAGCATTTT	CASSPGAGGGNQPQHF	TRBV5-1	TRBJ1-5	NA	NA
TGTGCCAGCAGCGTAGTCGGCGGGAGGAGCGATGAGCAGTTCTTC	CASSVVGGRSDEQFF	TRBV9	TRBJ2-1	TRBD2	NA
TGCGCCAGCAGCCAAGTCTATGGAGGATCATATGGCTACACCTTC	CASSQVYGGSYGYTF	TRBV4-3	TRBJ1-2	NA	NA
TGTGCCAGCAGTTTCCCCAAAGGGAGACAGGGTCCATACAATGAGCAGTTCTTC	CASSFPKGRQGPYNEQFF	TRBV28	TRBJ2-1	TRBD1	NA
TGTGCCAGCAGCGTCGGCGGGAGGGCCCACGAGCAGTACTTC	CASSVGGRAHEQYF	TRBV9	TRBJ2-7	TRBD2	NA
TGTGCCAGCAGAGAACGTTTGCCCGGGACAGAAAATGAAAAACTGTTTTTT	CASRERLPGTENEKLFF	TRBV14	TRBJ1-4	TRBD1	NA
TGTGCCAGCAGCTCGGGACTAGCGGGAGTCAATGAGCAGTTCTTC	CASSSGLAGVNEQFF	TRBV7-6	TRBJ2-1	TRBD2	NA
TGCGCCAGCAGCCGAGGAATACCGGGACAGGGGGGAAATTCACCCCTCCACTTT	CASSRGIPGQGGNSPLHF	TRBV4-3	TRBJ1-6	TRBD1	NA
TGCGCCAGCAGCCAGGCCGGGACTAGCTCTGAGCAGTTCTTC	CASSQAGTSSEQFF	TRBV4-3	TRBJ2-1	TRBD2	NA
TGTGCCAGCAGCCCGCTGACAGAAAGCTCCTACAATGAGCAGTTCTTC	CASSPLTESSYNEQFF	TRBV5-6	TRBJ2-1	NA	NA
TGTGCCAGCAGCATGAATAGCGGGAGGTCGGAGACCCAGTACTTC	CASSMNSGRSETQYF	TRBV7-2	TRBJ2-5	TRBD2	once
TGTGCCTCTTCCCGGGACACCAATAATTCACCCCTCCACTTT	CASSRDTNNSPLHF	TRBV6-5	TRBJ1-6	NA	NA
TGCGCCAGCAGCCAAGTAGGGGGTAGTTATTCACCCCTCCACTTT	CASSQVGGSYSPLHF	TRBV4-3	TRBJ1-6	NA	NA
TGTGCCAGCAGTTACTCTAGCGGGAGGTCCTACAATGAGCAGTTCTTC	CASSYSSGRSYNEQFF	TRBV6-5	TRBJ2-1	TRBD2	NA
TGTGCCACCAGTGTATGGACAGGGAGCACAGATACGCAGTATTTT	CATSVWTGSTDTQYF	TRBV24-1	TRBJ2-3	TRBD1	NA
TGTGCCAGCAACTCCGGGACAGCGACGTTCAATGAGCAGTTCTTC	CASNSGTATFNEQFF	TRBV5-4	TRBJ2-1	TRBD1	NA
TGTGCCAGCAGCTTAGGGAGGGCCAGGGAGGGAAATGAGCAGTTCTTC	CASSLGRAREGNEQFF	TRBV7-6	TRBJ2-1	TRBD2	NA
TGTGCCACCAGTGACCCGGACAGTTATCAGCCCCAGCATTTT	CATSDPDSYQPQHF	TRBV24-1	TRBJ1-5	NA	NA
TGTGCCAGCAGCGTAGGAGGGGGAAGTCAGCCCCAGCATTTT	CASSVGGGSQPQHF	TRBV9	TRBJ1-5	NA	few
TGCGCCAGCAGCCCCCGGGTAGTGGGCGGGAGCCCCTCCTACGAGCAGTACTTC	CASSPRVVGGSPSYEQYF	TRBV5-1	TRBJ2-7	TRBD2	NA
TGCAGCGGCCGGGCGGGGAGCTCCTACAATGAGCAGTTCTTC	CSGRAGSSYNEQFF	TRBV29-1	TRBJ2-1	NA	NA
TGTGCCAGCAGACGCCTCCCGGAGGGTAACTATGGCTACACCTTC	CASRRLPEGNYGYTF	TRBV6-5	TRBJ1-2	NA	NA
TGTGCCAGCAGCGATGGGGCGGTCACACACAATCAGCCCCAGCATTTT	CASSDGAVTHNQPQHF	TRBV21-1	TRBJ1-5	NA	NA
TGCAGCGTTGAGGCAGGCCCCACCACTGAAGCTTTCTTT	CSVEAGPTTEAFF	TRBV29-1	TRBJ1-1	NA	NA
TGTGCCAGCTCACCACCGAATCCAAGTGGGGCAGTCGAGCAGTACTTC	CASSPPNPSGAVEQYF	TRBV18	TRBJ2-7	NA	NA
TGTGCCAGCAGGCGGGAGGTTACAGATACGCAGTATTTT	CASRREVTDTQYF	TRBV2	TRBJ2-3	TRBD2	NA
TGTGCCAGCAGTCCCCCGGGAGGGGGCAGACAAGAGACCCAGTACTTC	CASSPPGGGRQETQYF	TRBV28	TRBJ2-5	NA	once
TGTGCCAGCTCTAAGAACTACGAGCAGTACTTC	CASSKNYEQYF	TRBV27	TRBJ2-7	NA	NA
TGCAGCGTTACCGCTCAGGGTTACGAGCAGTACTTC	CSVTAQGYEQYF	TRBV29-1	TRBJ2-7	NA	NA
TGCAGCGTTTTCAACAGGGGAATTACTGAAGCTTTCTTT	CSVFNRGITEAFF	TRBV29-1	TRBJ1-1	TRBD1	NA
TGTGCCAGCAGCCTAAGATTCAGGGGACTAAACACCGGGGAGCTGTTTTTT	CASSLRFRGLNTGELFF	TRBV7-2	TRBJ2-2	NA	NA
TGTGCCAGCTCACCAGAACTTGATGAAAAACTGTTTTTT	CASSPELDEKLFF	TRBV18	TRBJ1-4	NA	NA
TGTGCCACCAGGCGAACTAGTCTGTCCTACAATGAGCAGTTCTTC	CATRRTSLSYNEQFF	TRBV15	TRBJ2-1	NA	NA
TGTGCCAGCAGCTCGACAGGGGGCAATCAGCCCCAGCATTTT	CASSSTGGNQPQHF	TRBV7-2	TRBJ1-5	TRBD1	NA
TGTGCCAGCAGTGAGTGGGAGGGCACTGAAGCTTTCTTT	CASSEWEGTEAFF	TRBV6-4	TRBJ1-1	NA	NA
TGTGCCAGCAGCGTAATGGGGACAGGGGCCGGGGAGCTGTTTTTT	CASSVMGTGAGELFF	TRBV9	TRBJ2-2	TRBD1	once
TGTGCCAGCATATTCCCGTACGAGCAGTACTTC	CASIFPYEQYF	TRBV12-3/TRBV12-4	TRBJ2-7	NA	NA
TGTGCCAGCAGCTTAGCGTTTACAGGAGCCTCCTATGGCTACACCTTC	CASSLAFTGASYGYTF	TRBV11-2	TRBJ1-2	NA	NA
TGTGCCAGCAGTTCTGTCACAGATACGCAGTATTTT	CASSSVTDTQYF	TRBV28	TRBJ2-3	NA	NA
TGTGCCAGCAGCTTAGATCGCCTGGGAGCTAACTATGGCTACACCTTC	CASSLDRLGANYGYTF	TRBV7-8	TRBJ1-2	NA	NA
TGTGCCAGCACCCCAAGGCAGGGGGGTTATGGCTACACCTTC	CASTPRQGGYGYTF	TRBV7-9	TRBJ1-2	TRBD1	NA